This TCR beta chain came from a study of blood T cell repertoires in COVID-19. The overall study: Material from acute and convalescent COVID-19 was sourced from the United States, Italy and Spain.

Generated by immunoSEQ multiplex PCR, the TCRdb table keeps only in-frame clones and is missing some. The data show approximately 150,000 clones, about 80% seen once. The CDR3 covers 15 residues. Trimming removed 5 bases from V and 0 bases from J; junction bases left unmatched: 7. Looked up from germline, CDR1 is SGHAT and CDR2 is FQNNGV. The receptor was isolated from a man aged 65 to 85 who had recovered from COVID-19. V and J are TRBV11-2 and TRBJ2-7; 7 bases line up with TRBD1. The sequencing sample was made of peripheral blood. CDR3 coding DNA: TGTGCCAGCAGCCACGAACGGACAGGCTCCTACGAGCAGTACTTC. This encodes CASSHERTGSYEQYF. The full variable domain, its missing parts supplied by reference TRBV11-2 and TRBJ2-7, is EAGVAQSPRYKIIEKRQSVAFWCNPISGHATLYWYQQILGQGPKLLIQFQNNGVVDDSQLPKDRFSAERLKGVDSTLKIQPAKLEDSAVYLCASSHERTGSYEQYFGPGTRLTVT.